This TCR beta chain was documented in a study of STAT5B mutations in CD4+ large granular lymphocyte leukemia (dated by TCRdb to the early 2020s). In terms of the full investigation: Among healthy controls, the CDR3 'QG' motif was associated with a particular HLA allele. The TCRbeta repertoires of CD4+ T-cell large granular lymphocyte leukemia patients were compared with the TCRbeta repertoires of healthy blood donors. Flow cytometry on FACSCanto II or FACSVerse confirmed that purified fractions exceeded 95% purity among lymphocytes.

The immunoSEQ assay at survey resolution was used to sequence TCRbeta rearrangements from genomic DNA. On the study's bioinformatics: In the TCR sequencing data, the smallest productive clonotype frequency that could be detected was 2.59 x 10-5. Analyses included only productive TCRbeta rearrangements, meaning complete and in-frame sequences. The clonality of each sample was calculated as Simpson clonality in the immunoSEQ Analyzer version 3.0. Clones were grouped by frequency into very rare, small, medium, large (1-20%) or hyperexpanded (>20%) categories. OLGA 1.2.3 estimated generation probabilities, VDJtools produced V-gene circos plots, VDJdb was queried for specificities, and GLIPH identified CDR3 motifs. TCRdb holds this immuneACCESS table with in-frame rearrangements only. Some clones are missing; in checked studies, unresolved V genes explain under half, and the rest has no known cause. The V and J calls and the clone size are those of that table, but D and trimming were determined from the DNA. Across this sample there are about 38,000 clones, with around 72% seen only once. 0.45% to 0.6% of the sample lies in the top ten.

As encoded in the germline V gene (reference sequence), CDR1 is MNHEY while CDR2 is SMNVEV. Including the terminal cysteine and phenylalanine, the CDR3 comprises 14 residues. Of all the DNA, just the CDR3 is kept, 42 bases in frame from base 1. Deletion took 4 bases off V and 2 bases off J, with a span of 11 bases between the germline ends. Buffy coats from around 37 blood donors, supplied by the Finnish Red Cross blood service, were used as healthy controls. All TCR-sequenced material derived from peripheral blood: patient blood samples and healthy donor buffy coats. Peripheral blood mononuclear cells were isolated by Ficoll-Hypaque gradient centrifugation. Magnetic purification was used to isolate CD4+ cells from the buffy coats of the healthy controls. Genomic DNA was extracted with the Gentra Puregene Cell and Tissue kit and quantified on a Qubit 2.0 fluorometer. Findings and caveats that apply to the study as a whole: TRBV06-family usage was enriched among the top patient clones (8/27) compared with healthy controls (2/35). Compared with healthy CD4+ repertoires, CD4-sorted patient repertoires appeared more clonal, and this difference remained even after the putative leukemic clones were removed. Main leukemic clonotypes were private to each patient, although under 30% appeared at low frequency in other patients' non-leukemic repertoires. The data were not HLA-matched, and the higher clonality in CD4+ T-LGLL than in CD8+ T-LGLL could be due to the relatively small sample size.

Worth noting for this clone: No antigen is known for it. Per-nucleotide qualities are absent, and no much larger clonotype sits a single base away.

This chain joins TRBV27 to TRBJ1-2; a confident D gene designation cannot be given. The sequence was collected from a human donor in good health. The sequencing input was CD4+ T cells from blood buffy coats. The nucleotide sequence is TGTGCCAGCAGTTCGACGACAATGAACTATGGCTACACCTTC. Translated, this gives CASSSTTMNYGYTF.